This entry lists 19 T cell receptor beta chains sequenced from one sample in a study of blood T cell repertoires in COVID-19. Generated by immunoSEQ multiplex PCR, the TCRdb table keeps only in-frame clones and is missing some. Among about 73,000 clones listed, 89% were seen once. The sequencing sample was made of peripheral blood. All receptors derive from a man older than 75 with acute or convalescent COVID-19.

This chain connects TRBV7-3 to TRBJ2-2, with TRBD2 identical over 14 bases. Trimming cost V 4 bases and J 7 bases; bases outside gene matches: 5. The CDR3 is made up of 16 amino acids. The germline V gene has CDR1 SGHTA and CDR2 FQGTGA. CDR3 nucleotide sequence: TGTGCCAGCAGCTCGGGACTAGCGGGAGCCGACGGGGAGCTGTTTTTT. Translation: CASSSGLAGADGELFF.

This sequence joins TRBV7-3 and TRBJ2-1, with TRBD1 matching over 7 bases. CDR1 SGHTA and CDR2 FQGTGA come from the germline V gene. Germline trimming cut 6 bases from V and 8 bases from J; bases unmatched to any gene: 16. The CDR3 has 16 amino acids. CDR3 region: CASSLAGTAEFYEQFF. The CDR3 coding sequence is TGTGCCAGCAGTTTAGCCGGGACAGCGGAGTTTTATGAGCAGTTCTTC.

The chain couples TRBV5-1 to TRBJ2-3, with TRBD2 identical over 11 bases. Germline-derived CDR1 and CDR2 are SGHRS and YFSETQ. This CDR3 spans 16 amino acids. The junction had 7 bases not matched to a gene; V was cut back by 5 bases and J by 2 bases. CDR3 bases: TGCGCCAGCAGTTTCTCGGGACTAGCGGTCACAGATACGCAGTATTTT. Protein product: CASSFSGLAVTDTQYF.

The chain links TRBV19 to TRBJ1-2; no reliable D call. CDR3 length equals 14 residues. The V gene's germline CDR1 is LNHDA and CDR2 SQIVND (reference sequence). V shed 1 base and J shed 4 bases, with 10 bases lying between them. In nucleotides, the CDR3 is TGTGCCAGTAGTATAGGGAGGCAGACCTATGGCTACACCTTC. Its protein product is CASSIGRQTYGYTF.

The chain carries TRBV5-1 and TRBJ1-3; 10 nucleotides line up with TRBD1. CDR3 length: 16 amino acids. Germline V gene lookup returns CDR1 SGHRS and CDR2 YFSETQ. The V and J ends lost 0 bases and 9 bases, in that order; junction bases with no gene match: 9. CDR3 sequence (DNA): TGCGCCAGCAGCTTGGGGGGACAGGGGACGTTGAGCACCATATATTTT. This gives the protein CASSLGGQGTLSTIYF.

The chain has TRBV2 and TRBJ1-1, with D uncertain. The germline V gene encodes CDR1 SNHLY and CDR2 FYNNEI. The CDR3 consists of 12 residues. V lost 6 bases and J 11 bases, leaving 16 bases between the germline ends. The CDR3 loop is CASRAYSRGAFF. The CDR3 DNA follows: TGTGCCAGCAGGGCTTACTCCCGAGGGGCTTTCTTT.

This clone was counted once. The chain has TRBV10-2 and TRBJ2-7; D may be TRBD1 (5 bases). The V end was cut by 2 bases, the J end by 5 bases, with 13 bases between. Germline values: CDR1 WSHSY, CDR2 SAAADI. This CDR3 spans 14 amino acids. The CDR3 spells CASSEIPGAHEQYF. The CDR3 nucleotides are TGCGCCAGCAGTGAGATCCCTGGGGCCCACGAGCAGTACTTC.

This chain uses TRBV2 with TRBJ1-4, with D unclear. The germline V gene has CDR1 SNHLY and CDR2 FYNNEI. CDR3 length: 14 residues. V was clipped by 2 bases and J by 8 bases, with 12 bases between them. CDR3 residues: CASSEMYLWEKLFF. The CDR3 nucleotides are TGTGCCAGCAGTGAAATGTACCTATGGGAAAAACTGTTTTTT.

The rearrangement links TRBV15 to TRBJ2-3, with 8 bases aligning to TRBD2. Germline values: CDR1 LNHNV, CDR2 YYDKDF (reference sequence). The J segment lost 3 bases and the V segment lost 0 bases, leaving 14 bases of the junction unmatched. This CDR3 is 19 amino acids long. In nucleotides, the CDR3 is TGTGCCACCAGCAGAGATAAGAGGCTAGCGGGCTTGGGGACAGATACGCAGTATTTT. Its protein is CATSRDKRLAGLGTDTQYF.

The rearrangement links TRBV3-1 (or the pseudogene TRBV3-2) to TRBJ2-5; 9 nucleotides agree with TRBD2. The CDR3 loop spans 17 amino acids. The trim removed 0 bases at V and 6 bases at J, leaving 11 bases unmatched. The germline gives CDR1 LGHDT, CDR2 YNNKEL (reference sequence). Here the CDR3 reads CASSQEGAGGTGKTQYF. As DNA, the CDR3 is TGTGCCAGCAGCCAAGAGGGAGCGGGAGGAACGGGGAAGACCCAGTACTTC.

The CDR3 region is CASSLIVATNEKLFF. CDR3 bases: TGTGCCAGCAGCTTGATAGTGGCAACTAATGAAAAACTGTTTTTT. V is TRBV5-6 and J is TRBJ1-4; D is ambiguous. Germline CDR1 SGHDT, CDR2 YYEEEE. With 1 base removed from V and 0 bases from J, the gap between germline ends came to 7 bases. This CDR3 contains 15 residues.

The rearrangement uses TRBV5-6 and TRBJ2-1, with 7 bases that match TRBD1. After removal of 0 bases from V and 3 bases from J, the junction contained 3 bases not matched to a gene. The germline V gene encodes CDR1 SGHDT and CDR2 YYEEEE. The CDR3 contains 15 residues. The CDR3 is CASSLGQGVYNEQFF. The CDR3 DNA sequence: TGTGCCAGCAGCTTGGGCCAGGGGGTCTACAATGAGCAGTTCTTC.

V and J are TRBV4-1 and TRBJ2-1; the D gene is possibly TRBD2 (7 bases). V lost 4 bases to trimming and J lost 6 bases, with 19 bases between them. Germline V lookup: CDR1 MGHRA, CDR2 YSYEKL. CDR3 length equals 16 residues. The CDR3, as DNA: TGCGCCAGCAGCCCCAAAGACAGAGGGGGGGTCAATGAGCAGTTCTTC. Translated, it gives CASSPKDRGGVNEQFF.

CDR3 amino acids: CASSRLPTGGGNSPLHF. The CDR3, as DNA: TGTGCCAGCAGTCGACTACCGACAGGGGGGGGTAATTCACCCCTCCACTTT. This sequence joins TRBV6-6 and TRBJ1-6; 9 bases align to TRBD1. The germline V gene encodes CDR1 MNHNY and CDR2 SVGAGI (reference sequence). After removal of 5 bases from V and 6 bases from J, the junction contained 11 bases not matched to a gene. This CDR3 region has 17 residues.

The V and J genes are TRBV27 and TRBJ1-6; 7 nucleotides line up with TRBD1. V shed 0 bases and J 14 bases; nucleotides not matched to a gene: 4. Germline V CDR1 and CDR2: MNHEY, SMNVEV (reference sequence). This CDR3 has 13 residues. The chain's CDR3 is CASSLSGGRTLHF. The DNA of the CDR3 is TGTGCCAGCAGTTTATCAGGGGGCAGGACCCTCCACTTT.

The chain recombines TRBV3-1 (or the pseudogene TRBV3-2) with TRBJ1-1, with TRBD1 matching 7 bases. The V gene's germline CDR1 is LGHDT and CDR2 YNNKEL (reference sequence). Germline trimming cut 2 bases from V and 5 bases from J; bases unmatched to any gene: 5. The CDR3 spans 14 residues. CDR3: CASSQQGVETEAFF. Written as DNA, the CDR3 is TGTGCCAGCAGCCAACAGGGGGTAGAAACTGAAGCTTTCTTT.

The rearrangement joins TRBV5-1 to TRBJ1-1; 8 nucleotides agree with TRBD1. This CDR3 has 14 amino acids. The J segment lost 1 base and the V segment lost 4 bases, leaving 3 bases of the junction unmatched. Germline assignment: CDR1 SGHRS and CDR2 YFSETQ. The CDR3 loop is CASSTGQGNTEAFF. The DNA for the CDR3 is TGCGCCAGCAGCACAGGACAGGGGAACACTGAAGCTTTCTTT.

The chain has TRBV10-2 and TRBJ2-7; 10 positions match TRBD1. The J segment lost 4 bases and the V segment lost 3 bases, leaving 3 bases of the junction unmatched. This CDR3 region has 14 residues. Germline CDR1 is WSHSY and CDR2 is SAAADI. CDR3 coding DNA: TGCGCCAGCAGTGAAGGGGGACAGGGGTACGAGCAGTACTTC. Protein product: CASSEGGQGYEQYF.

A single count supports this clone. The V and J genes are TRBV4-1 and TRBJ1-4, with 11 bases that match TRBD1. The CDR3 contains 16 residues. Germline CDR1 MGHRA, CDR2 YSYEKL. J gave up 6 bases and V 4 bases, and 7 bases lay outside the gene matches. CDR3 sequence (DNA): TGCGCCAGCAGCCTTGGACAGGGGGCGCAATATGAAAAACTGTTTTTT. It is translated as CASSLGQGAQYEKLFF.